This TCR beta chain was identified during a study of beta chain features in type 1 diabetes. As for the study in general: Sorted cells, around 100 million in number, were examined across all samples.

Findings and limits, study-wide: The naive, central memory and Treg TCRB repertoires showed an apparent similarity that was greater among patients than among healthy donors. There was a moderate but significant shortening of TCRB CDR3s in all four CD4+ subsets of Type 1 diabetes patients.

Germline V gives CDR1 MNHNY, CDR2 SVGAGI (reference sequence). This CDR3 is 12 amino acids long. V lost 10 bases and J 5 bases, leaving 14 bases between the germline ends. This clone was recorded a few times. Antigen specificity is unknown. Expressed TCRB transcripts got sequenced, as all isolated RNA was reverse transcribed. Only in-frame clones appear in the TCRdb table, and some are missing; sequencing was by immunoSEQ multiplex PCR. Of around 160,000 clones in the sample, roughly 8% were seen once. V is TRBV6-6 and J is TRBJ1-1; tentatively, D is TRBD1 (6 bases). The sequenced material came from central memory CD4+ T cells from blood. This clonotype was sampled from a woman in her late teens or twenties with type 1 diabetes. The CDR3 DNA reads as TGTGCCAATCAGGGGTTTGGGACTGAAGCTTTCTTT. Its translation: CANQGFGTEAFF.